This T cell receptor (beta chain) is from a study of cytomegalovirus exposure and HLA in healthy donors. The wider study: Clustering assigned about 76% of the approximately 390 genotyped donors to the Caucasian-associated ancestry cluster. Overall study findings and caveats: Analyses of presence/absence relied on an assumption of roughly uniform sequencing depth across donors. In vitro confirmation showed three CMV-associated chains to be CMV antigen specific.

For this clone: No antigen is known for it.

The PCR had 60 Vbeta and 13 Jbeta primers. Sequenced by immunoSEQ multiplex PCR; TCRdb stores in-frame clones only, minus some. In the table there are about 140,000 clones, over 60% of which are singletons. CDR1 MNHEY and CDR2 SVGAGI come from the germline V gene. Between the trimmed V and J ends, which lost 2 bases and 2 bases, there was a span of 8 bases. CDR3 size: 14 residues. Each donor's status was that of a healthy bone marrow donor. Specimen: PBMCs. V and J are TRBV6-5 and TRBJ2-3; D is undetermined. The receptor was isolated from a woman aged 55-70 years in good health and CMV-seronegative. This CDR3 is CASSYVGVTDTQYF. CDR3 DNA sequence: TGTGCCAGCAGTTACGTCGGAGTCACAGATACGCAGTATTTT.